A single sample gave rise to the 3 T cell receptor beta chains below, sequenced in a study of regulatory T cells in long-lasting Graves disease. The time point here: persistent/refractory GD, antithyroid drugs over 5 years with positive TRAb. From RNA extracted from PBMCs, the TCR library was made. Building the TCR beta libraries relied on iRepertoire HTBI primers, and CDR3 regions underwent Arm-PCR. One entry per CDR3 protein results from TCRdb running MiXCR on the multiplex PCR reads. The sample consists of some 470,000 distinct CDR3 sequences, 20% to 25% of them appearing once. The sample consisted of peripheral blood mononuclear cells (PBMCs), taken when the disease was refractory, from a patient treated with antithyroid drugs. The origin of the receptors is a female donor with Graves disease.

The chain has TRBV7-2 and TRBJ2-7; D could derive from TRBD1 or TRBD2 (5 bases each). The CDR3 is made up of 15 amino acids. Germline V lookup: CDR1 SGHTA, CDR2 FQGNSA. Trimming left V 4 bases short and J 0 bases short, with 13 bases between. This CDR3 reads CASSSEAGTSYEQYF. As DNA, the CDR3 is TGTGCCAGCAGCTCCGAAGCCGGGACCTCCTACGAGCAGTACTTC.

This clonotype showed up just a few times. The rearrangement links TRBV24-1 to TRBJ2-2; a weak D match, TRBD2 (5 bases). Trimming cost V 4 bases and J 1 base, with 12 bases left between them. The V gene's germline CDR1 is KGHDR and CDR2 SFDVKD. The CDR3 length is 16 residues. CDR3 residues: CATSEGAGRNTGELFF. CDR3 DNA: TGTGCCACCAGTGAGGGAGCAGGACGGAACACCGGGGAGCTGTTTTTT.

This clonotype showed up many times. The rearrangement links TRBV5-6 to TRBJ1-1, with no clear D. This CDR3 is 13 amino acids long. V lost 5 bases and J 2 bases, leaving 10 bases between the germline ends. The germline gives CDR1 SGHDT, CDR2 YYEEEE. The CDR3 nucleotides are TGTGCCAGCAGTTTAGTTAGTAACACTGAAGCTTTCTTT. Translated, it gives CASSLVSNTEAFF.